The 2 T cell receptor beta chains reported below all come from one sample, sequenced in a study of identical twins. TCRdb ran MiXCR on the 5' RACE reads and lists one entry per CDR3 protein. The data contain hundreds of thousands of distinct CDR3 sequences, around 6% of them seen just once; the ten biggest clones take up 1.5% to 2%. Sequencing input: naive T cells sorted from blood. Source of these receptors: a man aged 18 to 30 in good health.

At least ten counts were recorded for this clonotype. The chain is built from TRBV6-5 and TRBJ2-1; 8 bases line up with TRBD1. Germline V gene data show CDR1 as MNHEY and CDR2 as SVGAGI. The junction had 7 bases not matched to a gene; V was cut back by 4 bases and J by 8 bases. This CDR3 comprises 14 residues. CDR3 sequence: CASSSPTGVDEQFF. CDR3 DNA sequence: TGTGCCAGCAGTTCCCCGACAGGGGTTGATGAGCAGTTCTTC.

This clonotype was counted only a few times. The CDR3 DNA follows: TGTGCCAGCACCTTCTCCGTTTTGGGGTTGGCCTACCGCGATGAAAAACTGTTTTTT. Translating it yields CASTFSVLGLAYRDEKLFF. This chain joins TRBV12-3 or TRBV12-4 and TRBJ1-4, with unresolved D. CDR3 length: 19 residues. V was trimmed by 7 bases and J by 6 bases, leaving 30 bases between them.